These 7 T cell receptor beta chains were sequenced from one sample in a study of blood T cell repertoires in COVID-19. Here immunoSEQ multiplex PCR was the method, and the copy in TCRdb shows in-frame clones only, minus some. The profile shows approximately 490,000 clones, around 85% of them singletons. The sequenced sample was PBMCs or T cells enriched from blood (not recorded which). The receptors were gathered from a woman in her sixties who had recovered from COVID-19.

The J gene is TRBJ1-1, the V gene TRBV12-5, with D unresolved. Germline values: CDR1 LGHNT, CDR2 FRNRAP. The CDR3 has 12 amino acids. V was shortened by 3 bases and J by 1 base, with 3 bases between the two germline ends. CDR3 amino acids: CASGFQNTEAFF. CDR3 sequence (DNA): TGTGCTAGTGGTTTCCAGAACACTGAAGCTTTCTTT.

As DNA, the CDR3 is TGTGCCAGCAGTGAAAGGGGCAGGGGTGAAAAACTGTTTTTT. Encoded protein: CASSERGRGEKLFF. This sequence joins TRBV6-1 and TRBJ1-4; D might be TRBD1 (6 bases). The CDR3 has 14 residues. The V gene lost 2 bases and the J gene lost 7 bases, with 11 bases spanning the gap. CDR1 and CDR2 (germline): MNHNS, SASEGT.

The rearrangement joins TRBV5-1 to TRBJ1-1; the match to TRBD1 covers 8 bases. The trim removed 4 bases at V and 4 bases at J, leaving 3 bases unmatched. This CDR3 is built from 13 residues. CDR1 is SGHRS and CDR2 is YFSETQ in the germline V gene. DNA of the CDR3: TGCGCCAGCAGCCCACAGGGGGGCACTGAAGCTTTCTTT. Translated, it gives CASSPQGGTEAFF.

The chain has TRBV24-1 and TRBJ1-1; TRBD1 matches 9 bases. The germline CDR1 and CDR2 sequences are KGHDR and SFDVKD. The CDR3 has 13 amino acids. After removal of 9 bases from V and 1 base from J, the junction contained 2 bases not matched to a gene. CDR3 DNA sequence: TGTGCCACCGGACAGGGGTCGAACACTGAAGCTTTCTTT. Translation: CATGQGSNTEAFF.

The V and J genes are TRBV5-1 and TRBJ2-3; possible D gene TRBD1, 5 bases. CDR3 size: 17 residues. Trimming shortened V by 1 base and J by 3 bases, and 18 bases separated the two germline ends. The germline gives CDR1 SGHRS, CDR2 YFSETQ. For the CDR3, the DNA is TGCGCCAGCAGCTTGACGGTTACAGGAGAGAGGACAGATACGCAGTATTTT. Its protein product is CASSLTVTGERTDTQYF.

V is TRBV3-1 (or the pseudogene TRBV3-2) and J is TRBJ2-7; 7 bases align to TRBD1. Losses at the gene ends were 1 base for V and 1 base for J; bases not matched to a gene: 4. CDR1 and CDR2 from the germline V gene are LGHDT and YNNKEL (reference sequence). This CDR3 is 15 amino acids long. The CDR3 nucleotides are TGTGCCAGCAGCCAAGGGGACAGCGGATCCTACGAGCAGTACTTC. It yields the protein CASSQGDSGSYEQYF.

The chain joins TRBV6-5 to TRBJ1-1; TRBD1 is a possible D gene (5 bases). The CDR3 sequence is 15 residues long. Trimming removed 7 bases at V and 5 bases at J, with 20 bases between. Germline V gene data show CDR1 as MNHEY and CDR2 as SVGAGI. CDR3 protein: CASIPAAAGGTEAFF. CDR3 DNA: TGTGCCAGCATTCCGGCAGCTGCGGGGGGGACTGAAGCTTTCTTT.